The 8 T cell receptor beta chains reported below all come from one sample, sequenced in a study of OX40 agonist ivuxolimab in advanced cancers. Libraries were prepared by immunoSEQ multiplex PCR; TCRdb keeps only in-frame clonotypes and omits some of them. The table records approximately 70,000 clones, about 77% of them present only once. Sequencing used CD4+ or CD8+ T cells sorted from blood, obtained in a trial of the OX40 agonist ivuxolimab. These receptor sequences come from an adult with an advanced solid tumor such as melanoma, head and neck, liver or kidney cancer.

Regarding this clone: An end of the junction does not agree with germline; a read error may underlie this. The V and J genes are TRBV19 and TRBJ1-4; maybe TRBD1 (6 bases). CDR3 length equals 15 residues. Germline lookup yields CDR1 LNHDA and CDR2 SQIVND (reference sequence). CDR3 in amino acids: CANSLGQTTNEKLFF. CDR3 nucleotides: TGTGCCAATAGTCTTGGACAGACAACTAATGAAAAACTGTTTTTT.

This chain connects TRBV11-3 to TRBJ1-2; TRBD1 is a possible D gene (6 bases). The CDR3 has 14 amino acids. Germline CDR1 reads SGHNT; CDR2 reads YENEEA. Trimming stripped 0 bases from V and 2 bases from J, with 7 bases between. The chain's CDR3 is CASSLDQGNYGYTF. As DNA, the CDR3 is TGTGCCAGCAGCTTAGACCAGGGGAACTATGGCTACACCTTC.

The CDR3 sequence: CASSLDAGLETQYF. The DNA of the CDR3 is TGTGCCAGCAGCTTAGACGCGGGTCTAGAGACCCAGTACTTC. The rearrangement joins TRBV11-3 to TRBJ2-5, with D perhaps TRBD2 (5 bases). The CDR3 extends over 14 amino acids. Trimming removed 0 bases from V and 4 bases from J, with 9 bases in between. Germline CDR1 and CDR2: SGHNT and YENEEA. Looking up the rest from reference TRBV11-3 and TRBJ2-5 gives the full variable domain: EAGVVQSPRYKIIEKKQPVAFWCNPISGHNTLYWYLQNLGQGPELLIRYENEEAVDDSQLPKDRFSAERLKGVDSTLKIQPAELGDSAVYLCASSLDAGLETQYFGPGTRLLVL.

The chain carries TRBV7-9 and TRBJ2-1, with 12 bases matching TRBD2. This CDR3 spans 19 amino acids. The germline gives CDR1 SEHNR, CDR2 FQNEAQ (reference sequence). Trimming removed 5 bases from V and 2 bases from J; junction bases left unmatched: 13. CDR3 DNA: TGTGCCAGCAGCGCATCGCGGGGGACTAGCGGGCCAACCTACAATGAGCAGTTCTTC. It translates to CASSASRGTSGPTYNEQFF.

This chain uses TRBV7-8 with TRBJ2-5; D call uncertain. The V end lost 1 base, the J end lost 1 base, and 7 bases lay between the germline ends. Germline loops: CDR1 SGHVS, CDR2 FQNEAQ. The CDR3 is 14 residues long. CDR3 protein: CASSLGQAQETQYF. CDR3 coding DNA: TGTGCCAGCAGCTTAGGGCAGGCCCAAGAGACCCAGTACTTC.

The genes are TRBV30 and TRBJ2-1; TRBD1 matches at 10 bases. The V segment lost 3 bases and the J segment 7 bases; nucleotides outside the gene matches: 9. The CDR3 is made up of 15 amino acids. Per germline, CDR1 GTSNPN and CDR2 SVGIG (reference sequence). CDR3 in amino acids: CAWRLRDRGLNEQFF. CDR3 DNA sequence: TGTGCCTGGAGGCTCCGGGACAGGGGCTTGAATGAGCAGTTCTTC.

The chain carries TRBV30 and TRBJ2-7; TRBD2 is a possible D gene (5 bases). CDR3 length: 16 residues. The germline V gene encodes CDR1 GTSNPN and CDR2 SVGIG (reference sequence). V lost 1 base, J lost 7 bases, and 23 bases lay in between. The CDR3 DNA is TGTGCCTGGAGTGGTGGGTCAGGACTCGTTATTGGAGAGCAGTACTTC. Translating gives CAWSGGSGLVIGEQYF.

In its sample, this clone was seen once. V usage is TRBV6-1 and J usage is TRBJ2-7; 7 nucleotides line up with TRBD1. After removal of 10 bases from V and 5 bases from J, the junction contained 8 bases not matched to a gene. The CDR3 extends over 12 amino acids. Germline values: CDR1 MNHNS, CDR2 SASEGT. CDR3 nucleotide sequence: TGTGCCACCTCGAGACAGGGAAACGAGCAGTACTTC. It is translated as CATSRQGNEQYF.